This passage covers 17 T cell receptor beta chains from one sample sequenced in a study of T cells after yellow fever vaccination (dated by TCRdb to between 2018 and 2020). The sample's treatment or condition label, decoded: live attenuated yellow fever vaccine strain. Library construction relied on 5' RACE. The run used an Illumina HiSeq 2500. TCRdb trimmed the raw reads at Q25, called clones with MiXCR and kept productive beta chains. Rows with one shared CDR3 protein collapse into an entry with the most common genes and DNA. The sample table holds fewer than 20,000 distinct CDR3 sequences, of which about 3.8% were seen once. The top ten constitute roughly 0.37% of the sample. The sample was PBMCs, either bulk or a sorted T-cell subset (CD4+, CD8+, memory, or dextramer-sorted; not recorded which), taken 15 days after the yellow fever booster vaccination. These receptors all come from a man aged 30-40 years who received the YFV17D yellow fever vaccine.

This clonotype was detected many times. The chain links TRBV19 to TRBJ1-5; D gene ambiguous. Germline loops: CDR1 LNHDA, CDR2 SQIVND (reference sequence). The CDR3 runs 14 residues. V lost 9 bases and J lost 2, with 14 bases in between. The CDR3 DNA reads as TGTGCCAGCACCCCTCAGATGGGCAATCAGCCCCAGCATTTT. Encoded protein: CASTPQMGNQPQHF. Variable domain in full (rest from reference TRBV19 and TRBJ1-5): DGGITQSPKYLFRKEGQNVTLSCEQNLNHDAMYWYRQDPGQGLRLIYYSQIVNDFQKGDIAEGYSVSREKKESFPLTVTSAQKNPTAFYLCASTPQMGNQPQHFGDGTRLSIL.

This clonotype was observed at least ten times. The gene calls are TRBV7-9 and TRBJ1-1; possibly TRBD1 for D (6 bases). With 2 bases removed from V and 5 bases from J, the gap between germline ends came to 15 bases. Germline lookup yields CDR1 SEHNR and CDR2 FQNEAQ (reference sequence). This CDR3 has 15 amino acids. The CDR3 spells CASSLSGGGLTEAFF. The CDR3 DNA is TGTGCCAGCAGCTTATCTGGCGGGGGGCTTACTGAAGCTTTCTTT.

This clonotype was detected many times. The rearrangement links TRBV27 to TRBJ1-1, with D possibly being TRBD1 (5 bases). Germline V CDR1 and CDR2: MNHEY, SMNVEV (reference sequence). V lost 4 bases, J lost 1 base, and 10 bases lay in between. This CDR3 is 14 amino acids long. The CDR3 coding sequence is TGTGCCAGCAGTTACGGGACCGGGAACACTGAAGCTTTCTTT. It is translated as CASSYGTGNTEAFF.

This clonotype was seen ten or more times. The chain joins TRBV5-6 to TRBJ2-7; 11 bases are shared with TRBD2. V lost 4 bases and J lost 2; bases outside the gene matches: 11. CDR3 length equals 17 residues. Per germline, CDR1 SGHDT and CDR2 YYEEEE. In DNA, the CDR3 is TGTGCCAGCAGCCCGGGCCCCGGGACTAGCGGAACCTACGAGCAGTACTTC. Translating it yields CASSPGPGTSGTYEQYF.

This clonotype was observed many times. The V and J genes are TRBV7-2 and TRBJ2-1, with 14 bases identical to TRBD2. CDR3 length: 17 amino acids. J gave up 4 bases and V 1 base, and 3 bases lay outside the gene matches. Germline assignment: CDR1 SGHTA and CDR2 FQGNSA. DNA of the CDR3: TGTGCCAGCAGCTTAGGACTAGCGGGGGGGGAATACAATGAGCAGTTCTTC. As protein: CASSLGLAGGEYNEQFF.

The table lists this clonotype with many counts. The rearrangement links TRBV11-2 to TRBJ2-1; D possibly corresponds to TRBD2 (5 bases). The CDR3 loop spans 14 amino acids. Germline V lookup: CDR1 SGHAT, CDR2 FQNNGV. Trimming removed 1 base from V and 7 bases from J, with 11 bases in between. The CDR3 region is CASSLVFGENEQFF. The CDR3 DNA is TGTGCCAGCAGCTTAGTTTTTGGGGAGAATGAGCAGTTCTTC.

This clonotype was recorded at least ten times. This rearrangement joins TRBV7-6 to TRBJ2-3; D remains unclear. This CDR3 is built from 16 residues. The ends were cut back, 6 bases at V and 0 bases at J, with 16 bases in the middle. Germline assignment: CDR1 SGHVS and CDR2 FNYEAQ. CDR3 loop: CASSSLLEASTDTQYF. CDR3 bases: TGTGCCAGCAGTTCACTCCTTGAAGCCAGCACAGATACGCAGTATTTT.

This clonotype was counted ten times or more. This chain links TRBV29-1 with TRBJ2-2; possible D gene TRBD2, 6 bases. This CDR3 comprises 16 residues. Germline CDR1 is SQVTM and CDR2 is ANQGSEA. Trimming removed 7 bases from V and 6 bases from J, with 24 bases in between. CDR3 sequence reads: CSASIKGGEKAGELFF. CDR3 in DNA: TGCAGCGCTTCAATCAAAGGAGGGGAGAAGGCCGGGGAGCTGTTTTTT.

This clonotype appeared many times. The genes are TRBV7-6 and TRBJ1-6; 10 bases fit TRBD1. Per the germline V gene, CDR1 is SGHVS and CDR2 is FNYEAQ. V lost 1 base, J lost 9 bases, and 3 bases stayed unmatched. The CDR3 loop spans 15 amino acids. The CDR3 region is CASSLGTGGPSPLHF. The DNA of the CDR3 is TGTGCCAGCAGCTTAGGGACAGGGGGTCCTTCACCCCTCCACTTT.

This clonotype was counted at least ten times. CDR3 in amino acids: CASSLLSVGGGVKLFF. The CDR3 coding sequence is TGTGCCAGCAGCTTATTAAGTGTGGGGGGGGGTGTCAAACTGTTTTTT. This rearrangement joins TRBV7-2 to TRBJ1-4; possible D gene TRBD1, 5 bases. With 2 bases removed from V and 11 bases from J, the gap between germline ends came to 21 bases. Germline-derived CDR1 and CDR2 are SGHTA and FQGNSA. This CDR3 contains 16 residues.

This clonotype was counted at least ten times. The CDR3: CASSDEAREINEQFF. As DNA, the CDR3 is TGTGCCAGCAGTGACGAAGCCAGGGAAATCAATGAGCAGTTCTTC. The chain has TRBV6-4 and TRBJ2-1; D is possibly TRBD1 (5 bases). This CDR3 spans 15 amino acids. The germline CDR1 and CDR2 sequences are MRHNA and SNTAGT. Trimming shortened V by 2 bases and J by 6 bases, and 14 bases separated the two germline ends.

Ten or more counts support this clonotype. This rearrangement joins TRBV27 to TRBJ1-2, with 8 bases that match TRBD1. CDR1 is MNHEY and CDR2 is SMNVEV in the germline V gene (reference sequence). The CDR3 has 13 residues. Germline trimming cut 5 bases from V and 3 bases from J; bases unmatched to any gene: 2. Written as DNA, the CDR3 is TGTGCCAGCAGTCCAGGGGGCGACTATGGCTACACCTTC. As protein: CASSPGGDYGYTF.

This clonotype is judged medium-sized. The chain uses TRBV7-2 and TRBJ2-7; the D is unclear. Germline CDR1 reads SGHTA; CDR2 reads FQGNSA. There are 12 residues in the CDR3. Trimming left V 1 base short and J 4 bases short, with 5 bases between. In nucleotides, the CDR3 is TGTGCCAGCAGCTTAGTAGGGTACGAGCAGTACTTC. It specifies CASSLVGYEQYF.

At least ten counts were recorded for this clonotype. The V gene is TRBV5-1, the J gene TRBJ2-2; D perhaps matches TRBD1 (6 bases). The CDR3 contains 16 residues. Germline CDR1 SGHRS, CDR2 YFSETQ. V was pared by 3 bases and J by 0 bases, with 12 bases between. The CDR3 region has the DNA TGCGCCAGCAGCTGGACCGGGACATCGAACACCGGGGAGCTGTTTTTT. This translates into CASSWTGTSNTGELFF. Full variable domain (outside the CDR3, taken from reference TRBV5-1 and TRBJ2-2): KAGVTQTPRYLIKTRGQQVTLSCSPISGHRSVSWYQQTPGQGLQFLFEYFSETQRNKGNFPGRFSGRQFSNSRSEMNVSTLELGDSALYLCASSWTGTSNTGELFFGEGSRLTVL.

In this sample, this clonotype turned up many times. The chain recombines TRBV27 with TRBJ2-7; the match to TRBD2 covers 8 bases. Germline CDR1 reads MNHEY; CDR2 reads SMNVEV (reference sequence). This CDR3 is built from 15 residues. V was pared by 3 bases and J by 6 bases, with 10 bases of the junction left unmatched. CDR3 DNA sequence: TGTGCCAGCAGTTTTATCACGGGGGGGATCCGCGAGCAGTACTTC. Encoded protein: CASSFITGGIREQYF.

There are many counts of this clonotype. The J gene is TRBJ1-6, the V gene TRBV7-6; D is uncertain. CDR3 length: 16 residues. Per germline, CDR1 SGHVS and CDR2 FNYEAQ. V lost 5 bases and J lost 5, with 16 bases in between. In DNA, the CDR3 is TGTGCCAGCAGCCGCATGGGGTGGCAGGATAATTCACCCCTCCACTTT. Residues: CASSRMGWQDNSPLHF.

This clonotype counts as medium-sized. CDR3 nucleotides: TGTGCCAGCAGCGAACTAGCTCGGGCTATCTACAATGAGCAGTTCTTC. It translates to CASSELARAIYNEQFF. The chain carries TRBV7-8 and TRBJ2-1; a possible D gene is TRBD2 (6 bases). CDR1 and CDR2 (germline): SGHVS, FQNEAQ. Between the trimmed V and J ends, which lost 5 bases and 3 bases, there was a span of 17 bases. CDR3 length: 16 residues.